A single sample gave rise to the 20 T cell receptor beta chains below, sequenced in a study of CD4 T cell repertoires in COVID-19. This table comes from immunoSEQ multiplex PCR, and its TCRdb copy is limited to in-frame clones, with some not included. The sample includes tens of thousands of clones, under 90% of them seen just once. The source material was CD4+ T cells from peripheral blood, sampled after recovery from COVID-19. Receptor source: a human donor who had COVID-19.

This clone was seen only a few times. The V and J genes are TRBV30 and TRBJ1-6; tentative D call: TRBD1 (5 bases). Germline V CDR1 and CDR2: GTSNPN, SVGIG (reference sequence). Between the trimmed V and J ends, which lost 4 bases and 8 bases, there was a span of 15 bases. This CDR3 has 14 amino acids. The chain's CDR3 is CAWNPGTMDSPLHF. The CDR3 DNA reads TGTGCCTGGAACCCCGGGACTATGGATTCACCCCTCCACTTT.

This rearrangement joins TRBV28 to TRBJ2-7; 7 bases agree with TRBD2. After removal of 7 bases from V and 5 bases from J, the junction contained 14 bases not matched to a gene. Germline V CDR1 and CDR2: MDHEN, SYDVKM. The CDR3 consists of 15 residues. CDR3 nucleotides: TGTGCCAGCATCTCCCCCGGGCGGGAGATCAACGAGCAGTACTTC. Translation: CASISPGREINEQYF. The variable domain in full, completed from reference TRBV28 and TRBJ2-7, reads DVKVTQSSRYLVKRTGEKVFLECVQDMDHENMFWYRQDPGLGLRLIYFSYDVKMKEKGDIPEGYSVSREKKERFSLILESASTNQTSMYLCASISPGREINEQYFGPGTRLTVT.

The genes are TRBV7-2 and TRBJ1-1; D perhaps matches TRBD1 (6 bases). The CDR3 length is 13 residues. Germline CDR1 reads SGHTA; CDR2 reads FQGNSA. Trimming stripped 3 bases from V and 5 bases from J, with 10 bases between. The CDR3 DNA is TGTGCCAGCAGCTTCGGGGGCGGAACTGAAGCTTTCTTT. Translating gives CASSFGGGTEAFF.

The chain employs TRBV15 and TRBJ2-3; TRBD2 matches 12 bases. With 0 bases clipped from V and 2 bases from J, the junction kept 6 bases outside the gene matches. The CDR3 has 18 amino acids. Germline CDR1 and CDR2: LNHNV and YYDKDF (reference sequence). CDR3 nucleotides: TGTGCCACCAGCAGAGAAGCTTGGACTAGCGGGACCACAGATACGCAGTATTTT. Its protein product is CATSREAWTSGTTDTQYF.

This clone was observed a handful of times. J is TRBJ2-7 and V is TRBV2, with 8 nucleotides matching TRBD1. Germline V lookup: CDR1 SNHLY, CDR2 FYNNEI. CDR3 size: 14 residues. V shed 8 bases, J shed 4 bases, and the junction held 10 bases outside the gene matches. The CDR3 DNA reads TGTGCCAGCCTGGGACAGGAGGGCCCGTACGAGCAGTACTTC. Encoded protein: CASLGQEGPYEQYF.

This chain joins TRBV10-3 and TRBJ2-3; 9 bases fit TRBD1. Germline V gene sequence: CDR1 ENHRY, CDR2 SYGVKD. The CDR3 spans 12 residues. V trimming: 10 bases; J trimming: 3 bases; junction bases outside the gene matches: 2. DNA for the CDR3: TGTGCCACCGGACAGGGGACAGATACGCAGTATTTT. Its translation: CATGQGTDTQYF.

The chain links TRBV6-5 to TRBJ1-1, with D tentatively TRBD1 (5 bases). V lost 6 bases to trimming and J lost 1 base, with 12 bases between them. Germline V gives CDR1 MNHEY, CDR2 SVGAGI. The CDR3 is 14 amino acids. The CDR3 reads CASSRDRSNTEAFF. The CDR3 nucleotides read TGTGCCAGCAGCCGGGACCGCTCGAACACTGAAGCTTTCTTT.

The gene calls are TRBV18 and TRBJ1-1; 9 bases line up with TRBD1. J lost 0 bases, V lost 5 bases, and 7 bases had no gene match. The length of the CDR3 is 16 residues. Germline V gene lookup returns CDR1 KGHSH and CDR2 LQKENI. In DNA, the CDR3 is TGTGCCAGCTCAGCGGGGACAGGGTCCATGAACACTGAAGCTTTCTTT. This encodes CASSAGTGSMNTEAFF. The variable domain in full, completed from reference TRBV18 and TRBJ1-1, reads NAGVMQNPRHLVRRRGQEARLRCSPMKGHSHVYWYRQLPEEGLKFMVYLQKENIIDESGMPKERFSAEFPKEGPSILRIQQVVRGDSAAYFCASSAGTGSMNTEAFFGQGTRLTVV.

CDR3 sequence: CASSLGETQYF. Written as DNA, the CDR3 is TGTGCCAGCAGCTTAGGAGAGACCCAGTACTTC. This chain joins TRBV11-2 and TRBJ2-5; D call uncertain. The CDR3 loop spans 11 amino acids. V was shortened by 1 base and J by 4 bases, with 1 base between the two germline ends. The germline V gene has CDR1 SGHAT and CDR2 FQNNGV.

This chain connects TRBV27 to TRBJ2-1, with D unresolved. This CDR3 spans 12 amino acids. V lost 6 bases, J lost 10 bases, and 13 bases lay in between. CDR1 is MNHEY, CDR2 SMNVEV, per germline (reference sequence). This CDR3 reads CASSSLGREQFF. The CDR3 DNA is TGTGCCAGCAGCTCCTTAGGGCGGGAGCAGTTCTTC.

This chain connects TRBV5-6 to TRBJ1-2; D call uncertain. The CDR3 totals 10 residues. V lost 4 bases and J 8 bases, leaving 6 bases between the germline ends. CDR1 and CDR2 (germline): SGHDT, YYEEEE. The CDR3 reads CASSPEGYTF. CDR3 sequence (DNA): TGTGCCAGCAGCCCGGAGGGCTACACCTTC.

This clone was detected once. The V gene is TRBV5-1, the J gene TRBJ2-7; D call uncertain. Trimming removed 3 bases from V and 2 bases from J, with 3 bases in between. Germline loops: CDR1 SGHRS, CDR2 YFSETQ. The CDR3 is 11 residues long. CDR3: CASSSAYEQYF. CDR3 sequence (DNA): TGCGCCAGCAGCTCGGCCTACGAGCAGTACTTC.

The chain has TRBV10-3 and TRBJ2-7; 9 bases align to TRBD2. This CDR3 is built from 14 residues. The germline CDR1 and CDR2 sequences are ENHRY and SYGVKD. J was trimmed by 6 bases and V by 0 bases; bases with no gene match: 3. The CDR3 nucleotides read TGTGCCATCAGTGAGTCGACTAGCGGATTCGAGCAGTACTTC. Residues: CAISESTSGFEQYF.

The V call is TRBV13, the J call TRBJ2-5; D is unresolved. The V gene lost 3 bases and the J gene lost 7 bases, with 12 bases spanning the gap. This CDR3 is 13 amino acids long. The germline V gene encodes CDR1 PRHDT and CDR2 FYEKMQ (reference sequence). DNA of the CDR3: TGTGCCAGCAGCTTTGACCGGGCAGGGACCCAGTACTTC. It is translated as CASSFDRAGTQYF.

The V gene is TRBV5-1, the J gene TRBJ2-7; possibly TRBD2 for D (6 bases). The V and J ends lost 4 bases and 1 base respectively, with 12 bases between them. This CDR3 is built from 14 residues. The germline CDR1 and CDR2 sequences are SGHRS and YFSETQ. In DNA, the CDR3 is TGCGCCAGCAGCCCCCGGGCGGGATCCTACGAGCAGTACTTC. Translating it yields CASSPRAGSYEQYF. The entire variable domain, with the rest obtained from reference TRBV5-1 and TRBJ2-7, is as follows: KAGVTQTPRYLIKTRGQQVTLSCSPISGHRSVSWYQQTPGQGLQFLFEYFSETQRNKGNFPGRFSGRQFSNSRSEMNVSTLELGDSALYLCASSPRAGSYEQYFGPGTRLTVT.

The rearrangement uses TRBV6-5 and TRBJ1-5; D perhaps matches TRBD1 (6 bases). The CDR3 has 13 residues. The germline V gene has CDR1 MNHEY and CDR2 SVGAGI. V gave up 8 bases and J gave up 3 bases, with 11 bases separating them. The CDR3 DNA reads TGTGCCAGCCGGGACACTAACAATCAGCCCCAGCATTTT. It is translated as CASRDTNNQPQHF.

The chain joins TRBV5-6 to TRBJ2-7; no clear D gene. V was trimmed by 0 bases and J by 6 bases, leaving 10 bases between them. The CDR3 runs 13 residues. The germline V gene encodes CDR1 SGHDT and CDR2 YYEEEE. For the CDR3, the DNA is TGTGCCAGCAGCTTGGGGTTGACGGCCGAGCAGTACTTC. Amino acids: CASSLGLTAEQYF. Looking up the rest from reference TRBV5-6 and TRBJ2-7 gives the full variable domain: DAGVTQSPTHLIKTRGQQVTLRCSPKSGHDTVSWYQQALGQGPQFIFQYYEEEERQRGNFPDRFSGHQFPNYSSELNVNALLLGDSALYLCASSLGLTAEQYFGPGTRLTVT.

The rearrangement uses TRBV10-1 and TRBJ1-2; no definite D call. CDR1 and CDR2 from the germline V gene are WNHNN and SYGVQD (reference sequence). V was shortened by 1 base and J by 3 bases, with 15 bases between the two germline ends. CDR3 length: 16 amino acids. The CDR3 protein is CASSELGSPFYYGYTF. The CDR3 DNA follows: TGCGCCAGCAGTGAGTTGGGCAGCCCTTTTTACTATGGCTACACCTTC.

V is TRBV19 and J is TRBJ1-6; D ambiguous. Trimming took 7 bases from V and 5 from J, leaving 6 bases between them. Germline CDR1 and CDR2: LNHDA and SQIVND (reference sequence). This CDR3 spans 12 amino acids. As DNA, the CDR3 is TGTGCCAGTAATCAGAATAATTCACCCCTCCACTTT. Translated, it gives CASNQNNSPLHF.

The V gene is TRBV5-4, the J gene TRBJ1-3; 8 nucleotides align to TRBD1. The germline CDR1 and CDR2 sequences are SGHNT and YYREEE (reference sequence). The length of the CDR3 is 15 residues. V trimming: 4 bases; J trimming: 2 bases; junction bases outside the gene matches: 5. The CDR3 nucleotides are TGTGCCAGCAGCGCGGGACAGGCTCCTGGAAACACCATATATTTT. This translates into CASSAGQAPGNTIYF.